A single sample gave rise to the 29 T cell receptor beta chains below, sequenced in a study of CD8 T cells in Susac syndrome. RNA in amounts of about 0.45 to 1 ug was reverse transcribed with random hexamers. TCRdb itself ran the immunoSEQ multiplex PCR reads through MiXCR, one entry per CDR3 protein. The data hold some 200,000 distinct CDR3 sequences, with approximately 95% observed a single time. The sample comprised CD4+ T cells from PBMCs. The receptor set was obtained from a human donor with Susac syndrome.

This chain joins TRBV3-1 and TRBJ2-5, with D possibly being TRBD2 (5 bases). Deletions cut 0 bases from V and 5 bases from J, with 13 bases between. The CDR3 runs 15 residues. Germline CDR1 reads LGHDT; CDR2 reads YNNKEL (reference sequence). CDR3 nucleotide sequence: TGTGCCAGCAGCCAAGAGAGAGGGTTTCGCGAGACCCAGTACTTC. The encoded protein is CASSQERGFRETQYF.

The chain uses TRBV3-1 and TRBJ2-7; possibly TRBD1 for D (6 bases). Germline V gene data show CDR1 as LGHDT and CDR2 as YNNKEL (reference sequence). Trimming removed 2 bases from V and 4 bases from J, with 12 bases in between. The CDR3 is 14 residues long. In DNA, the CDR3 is TGTGCCAGCAGCCAACCCGACAGGACGTACGAGCAGTACTTC. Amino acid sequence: CASSQPDRTYEQYF.

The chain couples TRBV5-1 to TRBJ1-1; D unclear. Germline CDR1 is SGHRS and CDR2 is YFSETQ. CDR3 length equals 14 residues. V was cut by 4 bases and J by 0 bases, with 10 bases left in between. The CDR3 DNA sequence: TGCGCCAGCAGCGCGGAGGTAGTGAACACTGAAGCTTTCTTT. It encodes CASSAEVVNTEAFF.

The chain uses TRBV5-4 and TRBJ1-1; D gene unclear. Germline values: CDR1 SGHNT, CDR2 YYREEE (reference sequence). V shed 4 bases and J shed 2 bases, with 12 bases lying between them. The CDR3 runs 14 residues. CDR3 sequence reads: CASSPRNGNTEAFF. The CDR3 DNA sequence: TGTGCCAGCAGCCCCCGGAACGGAAACACTGAAGCTTTCTTT.

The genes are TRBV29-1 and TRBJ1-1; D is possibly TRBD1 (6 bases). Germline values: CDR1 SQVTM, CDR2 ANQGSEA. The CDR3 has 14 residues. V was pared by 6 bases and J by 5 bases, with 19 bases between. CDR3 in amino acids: CSVGLTQGFTEAFF. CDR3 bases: TGCAGCGTGGGCCTGACGCAGGGGTTTACTGAAGCTTTCTTT.

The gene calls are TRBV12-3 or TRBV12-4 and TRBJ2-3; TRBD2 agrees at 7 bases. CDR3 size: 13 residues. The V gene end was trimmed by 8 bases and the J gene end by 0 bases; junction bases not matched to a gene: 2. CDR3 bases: TGTGCCAGCGGGGGGGTAAGCACAGATACGCAGTATTTT. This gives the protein CASGGVSTDTQYF.

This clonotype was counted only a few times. The CDR3, as DNA: TGTGCCAGCAGTTTAACGACCTCCTATGGCTACACCTTC. The encoded protein is CASSLTTSYGYTF. The chain joins TRBV12-3 or TRBV12-4 to TRBJ1-2; no clear D. This CDR3 comprises 13 residues. V lost 2 bases to trimming and J lost 4 bases, with 8 bases between them.

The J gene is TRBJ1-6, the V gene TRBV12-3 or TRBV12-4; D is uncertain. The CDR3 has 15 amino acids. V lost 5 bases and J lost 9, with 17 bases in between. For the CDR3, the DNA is TGTGCCAGCAGTGCCCGATCCGGAGAATCTTCACCCCTCCACTTT. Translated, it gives CASSARSGESSPLHF.

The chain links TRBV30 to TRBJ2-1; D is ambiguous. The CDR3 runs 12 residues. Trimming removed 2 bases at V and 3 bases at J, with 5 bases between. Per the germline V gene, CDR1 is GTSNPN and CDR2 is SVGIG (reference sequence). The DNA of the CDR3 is TGTGCCTGGAGTCCGCTCTACAATGAGCAGTTCTTC. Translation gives CAWSPLYNEQFF.

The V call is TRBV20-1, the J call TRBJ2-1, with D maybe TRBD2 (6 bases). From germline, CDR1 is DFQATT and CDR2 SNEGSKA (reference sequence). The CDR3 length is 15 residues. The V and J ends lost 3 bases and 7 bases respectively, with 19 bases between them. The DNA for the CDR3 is TGCAGTGCTAGGCCCTCGGGGGACTTCGGAAATGAGCAGTTCTTC. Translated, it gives CSARPSGDFGNEQFF.

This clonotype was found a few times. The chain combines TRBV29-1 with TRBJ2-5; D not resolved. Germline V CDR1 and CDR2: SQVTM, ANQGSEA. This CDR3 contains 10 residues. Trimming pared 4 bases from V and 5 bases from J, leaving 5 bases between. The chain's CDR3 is CSVGAETQYF. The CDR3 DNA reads TGCAGCGTTGGTGCCGAGACCCAGTACTTC.

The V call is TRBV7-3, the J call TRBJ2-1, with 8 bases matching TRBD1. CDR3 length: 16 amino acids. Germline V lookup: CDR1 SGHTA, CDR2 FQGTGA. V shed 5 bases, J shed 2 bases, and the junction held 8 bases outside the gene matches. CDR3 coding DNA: TGTGCCAGCAGCCTACGGACAGGGACGCCCTACAATGAGCAGTTCTTC. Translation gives CASSLRTGTPYNEQFF. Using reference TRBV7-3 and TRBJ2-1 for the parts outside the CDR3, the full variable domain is GAGVSQTPSNKVTEKGKYVELRCDPISGHTALYWYRQSLGQGPEFLIYFQGTGAADDSGLPNDRFFAVRPEGSVSTLKIQRTERGDSAVYLCASSLRTGTPYNEQFFGPGTRLTVL.

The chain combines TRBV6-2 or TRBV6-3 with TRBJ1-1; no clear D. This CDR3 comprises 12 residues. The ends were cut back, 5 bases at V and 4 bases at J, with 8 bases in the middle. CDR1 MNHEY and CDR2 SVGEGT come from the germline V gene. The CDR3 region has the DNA TGTGCCAGCAGTCGGGAGTTCACTGAAGCTTTCTTT. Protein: CASSREFTEAFF.

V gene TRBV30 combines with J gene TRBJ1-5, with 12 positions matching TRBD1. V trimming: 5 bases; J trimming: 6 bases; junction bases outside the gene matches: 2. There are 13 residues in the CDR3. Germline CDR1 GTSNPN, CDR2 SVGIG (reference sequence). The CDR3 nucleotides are TGTGCCTGGGGGACAGGGGGCGGTCAGCCCCAGCATTTT. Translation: CAWGTGGGQPQHF.

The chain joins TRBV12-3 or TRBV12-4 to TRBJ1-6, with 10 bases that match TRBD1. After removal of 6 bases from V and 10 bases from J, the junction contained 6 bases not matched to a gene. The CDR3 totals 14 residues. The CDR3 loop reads CASSRTGGSSPLHF. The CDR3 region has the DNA TGTGCCAGCAGCCGGACAGGGGGTTCCTCACCCCTCCACTTT.

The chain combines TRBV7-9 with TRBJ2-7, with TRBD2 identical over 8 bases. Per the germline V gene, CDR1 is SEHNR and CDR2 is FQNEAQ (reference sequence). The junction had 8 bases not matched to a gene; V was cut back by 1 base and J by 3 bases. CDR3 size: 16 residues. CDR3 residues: CASSLGEGGLDYEQYF. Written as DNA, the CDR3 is TGTGCCAGCAGCTTAGGAGAAGGGGGACTAGACTACGAGCAGTACTTC.

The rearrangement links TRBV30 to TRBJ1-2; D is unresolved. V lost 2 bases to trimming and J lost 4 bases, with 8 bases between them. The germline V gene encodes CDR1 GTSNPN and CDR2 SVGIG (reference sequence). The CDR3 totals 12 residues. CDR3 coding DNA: TGTGCCTGGAGTCAAGGGAGCTATGGCTACACCTTC. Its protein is CAWSQGSYGYTF.

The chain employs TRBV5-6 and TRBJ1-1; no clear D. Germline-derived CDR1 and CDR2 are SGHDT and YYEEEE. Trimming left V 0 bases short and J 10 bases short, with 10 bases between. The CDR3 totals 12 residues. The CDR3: CASSLVRTAAFF. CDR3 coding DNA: TGTGCCAGCAGCTTGGTACGAACGGCAGCTTTCTTT.

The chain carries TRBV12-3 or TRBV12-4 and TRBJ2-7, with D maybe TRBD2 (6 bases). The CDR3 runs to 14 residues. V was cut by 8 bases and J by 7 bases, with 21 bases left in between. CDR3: CASGAGRSGEEQYF. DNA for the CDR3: TGTGCCAGCGGGGCGGGACGGAGTGGTGAGGAGCAGTACTTC.

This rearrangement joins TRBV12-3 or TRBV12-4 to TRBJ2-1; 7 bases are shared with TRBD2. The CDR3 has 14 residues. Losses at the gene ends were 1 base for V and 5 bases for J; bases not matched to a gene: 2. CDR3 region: CASSLGGGNNEQFF. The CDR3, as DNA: TGTGCCAGCAGTTTAGGGGGGGGAAACAATGAGCAGTTCTTC.

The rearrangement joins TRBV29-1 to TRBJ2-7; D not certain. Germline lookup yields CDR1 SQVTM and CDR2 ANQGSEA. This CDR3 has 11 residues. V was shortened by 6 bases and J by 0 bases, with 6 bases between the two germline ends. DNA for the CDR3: TGCAGCGTCCGTGTCTCCTACGAGCAGTACTTC. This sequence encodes CSVRVSYEQYF.

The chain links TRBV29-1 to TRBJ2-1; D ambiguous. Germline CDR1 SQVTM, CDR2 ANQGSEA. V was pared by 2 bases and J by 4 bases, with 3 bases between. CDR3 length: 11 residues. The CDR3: CSVELYNEQFF. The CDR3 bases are TGCAGCGTTGAACTTTACAATGAGCAGTTCTTC.

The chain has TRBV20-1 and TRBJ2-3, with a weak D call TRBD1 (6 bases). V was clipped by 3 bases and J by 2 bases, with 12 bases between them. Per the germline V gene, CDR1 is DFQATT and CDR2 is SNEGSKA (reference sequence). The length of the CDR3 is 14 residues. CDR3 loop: CSASGTLSTDTQYF. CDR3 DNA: TGCAGTGCTAGCGGGACACTATCCACAGATACGCAGTATTTT.

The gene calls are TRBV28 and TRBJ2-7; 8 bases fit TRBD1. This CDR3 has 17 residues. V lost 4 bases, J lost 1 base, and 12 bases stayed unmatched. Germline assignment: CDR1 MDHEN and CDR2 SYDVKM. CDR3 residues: CASSSLPGQGRSYEQYF. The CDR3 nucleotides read TGTGCCAGCAGTTCACTCCCTGGACAGGGAAGGTCCTACGAGCAGTACTTC.

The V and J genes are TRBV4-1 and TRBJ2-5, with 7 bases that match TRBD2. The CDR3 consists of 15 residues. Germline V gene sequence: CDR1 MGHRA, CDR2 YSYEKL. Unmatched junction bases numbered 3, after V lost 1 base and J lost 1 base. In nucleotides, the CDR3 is TGCGCCAGCAGCCAAGTCGGGGGGATCCAAGAGACCCAGTACTTC. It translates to CASSQVGGIQETQYF.

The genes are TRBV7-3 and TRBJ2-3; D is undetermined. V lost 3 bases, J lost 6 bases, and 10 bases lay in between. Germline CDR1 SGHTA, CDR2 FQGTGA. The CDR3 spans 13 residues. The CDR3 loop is CASSFDLRDTQYF. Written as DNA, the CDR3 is TGTGCCAGCAGCTTCGACCTAAGGGATACGCAGTATTTT.

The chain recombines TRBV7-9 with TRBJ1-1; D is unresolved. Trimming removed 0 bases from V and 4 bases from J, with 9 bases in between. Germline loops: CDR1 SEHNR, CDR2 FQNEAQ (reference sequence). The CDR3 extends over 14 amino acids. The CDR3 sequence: CASSLARVVTEAFF. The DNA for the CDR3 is TGTGCCAGCAGCTTAGCACGGGTAGTCACTGAAGCTTTCTTT. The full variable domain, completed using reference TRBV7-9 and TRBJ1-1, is DTGVSQNPRHKITKRGQNVTFRCDPISEHNRLYWYRQTLGQGPEFLTYFQNEAQLEKSRLLSDRFSAERPKGSFSTLEIQRTEQGDSAMYLCASSLARVVTEAFFGQGTRLTVV.

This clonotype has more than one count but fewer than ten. The CDR3 sequence: CAWSVGGELFF. CDR3 bases: TGTGCCTGGAGTGTTGGCGGGGAGCTGTTTTTT. This chain joins TRBV30 and TRBJ2-2; D not certain. Trimming pared 0 bases from V and 7 bases from J, leaving 3 bases between. Germline assignment: CDR1 GTSNPN and CDR2 SVGIG (reference sequence). The CDR3 runs 11 residues.

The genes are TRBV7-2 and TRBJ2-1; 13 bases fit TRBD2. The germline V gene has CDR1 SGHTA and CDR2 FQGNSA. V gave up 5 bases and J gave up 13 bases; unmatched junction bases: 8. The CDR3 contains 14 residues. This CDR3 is CASSASGTSGEQFF. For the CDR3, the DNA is TGTGCCAGCAGCGCGTCGGGGACTAGCGGGGAACAGTTCTTC.